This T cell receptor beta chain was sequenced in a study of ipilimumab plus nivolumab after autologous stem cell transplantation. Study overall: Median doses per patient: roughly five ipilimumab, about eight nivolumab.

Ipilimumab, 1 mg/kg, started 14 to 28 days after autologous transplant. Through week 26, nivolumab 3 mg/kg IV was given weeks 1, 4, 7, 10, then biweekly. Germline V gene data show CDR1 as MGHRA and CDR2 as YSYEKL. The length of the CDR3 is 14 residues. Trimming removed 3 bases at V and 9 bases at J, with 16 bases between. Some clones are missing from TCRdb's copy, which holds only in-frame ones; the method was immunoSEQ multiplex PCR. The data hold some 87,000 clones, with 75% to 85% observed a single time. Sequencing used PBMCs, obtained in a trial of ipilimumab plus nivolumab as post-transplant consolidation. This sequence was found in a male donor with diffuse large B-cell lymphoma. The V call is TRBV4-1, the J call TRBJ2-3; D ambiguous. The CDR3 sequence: CASSQASTLLTQYF. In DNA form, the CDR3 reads TGCGCCAGCAGCCAGGCCTCCACGTTACTAACGCAGTATTTT.